The 21 T cell receptor beta chains given below trace back to one sample, sequenced in a study of regulatory T cells in long-lasting Graves disease. The sample's time point: persistent/refractory GD, antithyroid drugs over 5 years with positive TRAb. The authors made the TCR library using RNA they extracted from PBMCs. Arm-PCR of CDR3 regions and iRepertoire HTBI primers were the basis on which TCR beta libraries were built. MiXCR, run by TCRdb on the multiplex PCR reads, gives a single entry per CDR3 protein. The data hold about 660,000 distinct CDR3 sequences, with around 30% observed a single time. The source was peripheral blood mononuclear cells (PBMCs), collected when the disease was refractory, from a patient treated with antithyroid drugs. These receptors were obtained from a female donor with Graves disease.

V and J are TRBV5-1 and TRBJ1-1, with D possibly being TRBD1 (6 bases). The length of the CDR3 is 16 residues. The V end lost 5 bases, the J end lost 0 bases, and 17 bases lay between the germline ends. Germline V CDR1 and CDR2: SGHRS, YFSETQ. CDR3 sequence reads: CASRGFSGQMNTEAFF. CDR3 in DNA: TGCGCCAGCAGGGGTTTCTCCGGACAGATGAACACTGAAGCTTTCTTT. The whole variable domain, filled in from reference TRBV5-1 and TRBJ1-1, reads KAGVTQTPRYLIKTRGQQVTLSCSPISGHRSVSWYQQTPGQGLQFLFEYFSETQRNKGNFPGRFSGRQFSNSRSEMNVSTLELGDSALYLCASRGFSGQMNTEAFFGQGTRLTVV.

This chain joins TRBV3-1 and TRBJ1-3; D is uncertain. Trimming took 5 bases from V and 5 from J, leaving 13 bases between them. The CDR3 extends over 14 amino acids. In germline, CDR1 is LGHDT, CDR2 YNNKEL (reference sequence). CDR3: CASSAPGGRNTIYF. The CDR3 nucleotides are TGTGCCAGCAGCGCCCCCGGCGGGCGAAACACCATATATTTT.

This clonotype was counted between two and nine times. The chain links TRBV6-1 to TRBJ1-6; D gene uncertain. Germline V gene data show CDR1 as MNHNS and CDR2 as SASEGT. This CDR3 is 13 amino acids long. The germline V and J ends were trimmed by 8 bases and 0 bases, with 5 bases remaining between them. In nucleotides, the CDR3 is TGTGCCAGCGTCGGCTCCTATAATTCACCCCTCCACTTT. This translates into CASVGSYNSPLHF.

V is TRBV2 and J is TRBJ1-2, with D hard to call. CDR3 length equals 13 residues. Trimming left V 7 bases short and J 6 bases short, with 15 bases between. Germline V CDR1 and CDR2: SNHLY, FYNNEI. CDR3 residues: CASTISGLNGYTF. CDR3 nucleotide sequence: TGTGCCAGCACAATTTCCGGTCTTAATGGCTACACCTTC.

The gene calls are TRBV6-2 or TRBV6-3 and TRBJ2-5; 10 bases are a match to TRBD1. This CDR3 spans 11 amino acids. J was trimmed by 9 bases and V by 7 bases; bases with no gene match: 2. In germline, CDR1 is MNHEY, CDR2 SVGEGT. In DNA, the CDR3 is TGTGCCAGCAAGACAGGGGGCGCCCAGTACTTC. Its translation: CASKTGGAQYF.

This clonotype showed up just a few times. CDR3 nucleotides: TGTGCCATCAGTAAGGTCATCCCCGGCTCCGAGCAGTACTTC. Translation: CAISKVIPGSEQYF. The V gene is TRBV10-3, the J gene TRBJ2-7; D call uncertain. V shed 5 bases and J shed 6 bases, with 17 bases lying between them. In germline, CDR1 is ENHRY, CDR2 SYGVKD. The CDR3 has 14 residues.

V usage is TRBV27 and J usage is TRBJ1-2; D may be TRBD1 (5 bases). The germline gives CDR1 MNHEY, CDR2 SMNVEV (reference sequence). CDR3 length: 15 amino acids. Deletions cut 6 bases from V and 7 bases from J, with 21 bases between. In DNA, the CDR3 is TGTGCCAGCAGCCAAGATTGGGGCGGCCAAAGTGGCTACACCTTC. Protein product: CASSQDWGGQSGYTF.

This clonotype was recorded a few times. The genes are TRBV24-1 and TRBJ2-1; the match to TRBD1 covers 9 bases. V dropped 10 bases and J dropped 6; count of bases not matched to a gene: 9. Germline V gene lookup returns CDR1 KGHDR and CDR2 SFDVKD. The CDR3 spans 14 residues. In nucleotides, the CDR3 is TGTGCCACAGCGACAGGGGGACGAAGCAATGAGCAGTTCTTC. It yields the protein CATATGGRSNEQFF.

There are a few counts of this clonotype. The gene calls are TRBV7-2 and TRBJ1-5; a possible D gene is TRBD1 (6 bases). Germline values: CDR1 SGHTA, CDR2 FQGNSA. The CDR3 totals 14 residues. V shed 5 bases and J shed 3 bases, with 11 bases lying between them. The CDR3, as DNA: TGTGCCAGCAGCCGGACAGCCGACAATCAGCCCCAGCATTTT. This sequence encodes CASSRTADNQPQHF.

The rearrangement joins TRBV11-2 to TRBJ1-1; D not resolved. Germline V gene lookup returns CDR1 SGHAT and CDR2 FQNNGV. The V gene lost 1 base and the J gene lost 8 bases, with 23 bases spanning the gap. This CDR3 has 17 residues. This CDR3 reads CASSLVWVAPRASEAFF. CDR3 nucleotides: TGTGCCAGCAGCTTAGTCTGGGTGGCACCTCGGGCGTCGGAAGCTTTCTTT.

V usage is TRBV29-1 and J usage is TRBJ1-4; D gene ambiguous. Trimming took off 6 bases at V and 8 bases at J, with 13 bases between the two ends. The germline CDR1 and CDR2 sequences are SQVTM and ANQGSEA. The CDR3 spans 12 residues. The CDR3 DNA sequence: TGCAGCGTGAGGGAGGTTGGGGAAAAACTGTTTTTT. Translation: CSVREVGEKLFF.

The gene calls are TRBV7-9 and TRBJ2-5, with D perhaps TRBD2 (6 bases). Germline V lookup: CDR1 SEHNR, CDR2 FQNEAQ (reference sequence). The CDR3 spans 10 residues. Trimming pared 5 bases from V and 11 bases from J, leaving 9 bases between. CDR3 coding DNA: TGTGCCAGCAGCCCGGGGGAACAGTACTTC. Residues: CASSPGEQYF.

This clonotype was detected only a few times. The chain combines TRBV12-3 or TRBV12-4 with TRBJ2-5, with unresolved D. Between the trimmed V and J ends, which lost 1 base and 1 base, there was a span of 13 bases. The CDR3 contains 16 residues. CDR3 coding DNA: TGTGCCAGCAGTTTAGGCCTCTCAGGCGCCCAAGAGACCCAGTACTTC. Protein: CASSLGLSGAQETQYF.

This clonotype was seen a few times. This chain joins TRBV12-5 and TRBJ2-7, with TRBD2 identical over 7 bases. CDR3 size: 14 residues. CDR1 is LGHNT, CDR2 FRNRAP, per germline. V gave up 4 bases and J gave up 2 bases; unmatched junction bases: 5. CDR3 sequence (DNA): TGTGCTAGTGGTTATCGACTAGCCCCCTACGAGCAGTACTTC. Translation: CASGYRLAPYEQYF.

This clonotype was seen repeatedly, ten times or more. The chain links TRBV28 to TRBJ1-2, with 9 bases fitting TRBD1. The CDR3 consists of 13 residues. Trimming removed 6 bases from V and 6 bases from J; junction bases left unmatched: 5. In germline, CDR1 is MDHEN, CDR2 SYDVKM. Here the CDR3 DNA reads TGTGCCAGCAGACCGACAGGGGGTGATGGCTACACCTTC. Translating it yields CASRPTGGDGYTF.

This clonotype was found a few times. The chain carries TRBV27 and TRBJ2-7; 9 bases are a match to TRBD2. CDR3 length: 18 residues. Germline CDR1 and CDR2: MNHEY and SMNVEV (reference sequence). The junction had 13 bases not matched to a gene; V was cut back by 1 base and J by 3 bases. The CDR3 DNA is TGTGCCAGCAGTTTATGCGGGGGGGGGGGAGCGGGAGACTACGAGCAGTACTTC. As protein: CASSLCGGGGAGDYEQYF.

Comments on this clonotype: A junction boundary mismatches the germline segment, possibly from a read error. The chain joins TRBV6-1 to TRBJ2-7; D possibly corresponds to TRBD2 (6 bases). Germline CDR1 reads MNHNS; CDR2 reads SASEGT. The CDR3 is made up of 12 amino acids. The CDR3 DNA reads as TGTGCCAGCCCAGGAGGGTCCTACCAGCAGTACTTC. Its protein is CASPGGSYQQYF.

This clonotype was detected a few times. The genes are TRBV28 and TRBJ1-1; 11 nucleotides align to TRBD1. CDR1 and CDR2 (germline): MDHEN, SYDVKM. The CDR3 extends over 16 amino acids. J lost 5 bases, V lost 3 bases, and 8 bases had no gene match. CDR3 sequence (DNA): TGTGCCAGCAGTTTTACCGGACAGGGGGCGCGAACTGAAGCTTTCTTT. It codes for CASSFTGQGARTEAFF.

This rearrangement joins TRBV7-9 to TRBJ1-4; D perhaps matches TRBD1 (5 bases). V was cut by 3 bases and J by 7 bases, with 9 bases left in between. The CDR3 length is 13 residues. Looked up from germline, CDR1 is SEHNR and CDR2 is FQNEAQ (reference sequence). The CDR3 sequence: CASSLAGAEKLFF. CDR3 in DNA: TGTGCCAGCAGCTTGGCCGGGGCTGAAAAACTGTTTTTT.

This clonotype was seen just once. The chain joins TRBV27 to TRBJ1-2; D perhaps matches TRBD1 (6 bases). The germline V and J ends were trimmed by 7 bases and 8 bases, with 17 bases remaining between them. CDR3 length: 13 amino acids. Germline V gene sequence: CDR1 MNHEY, CDR2 SMNVEV (reference sequence). This CDR3 reads CASTRPGDRGYTF. The CDR3 nucleotides are TGTGCCAGCACCCGCCCAGGGGATCGGGGCTACACCTTC.

The J gene is TRBJ2-7, the V gene TRBV6-2 or TRBV6-3; no definite D call. The CDR3 consists of 15 residues. The germline CDR1 and CDR2 sequences are MNHEY and SVGEGT. Between the trimmed V and J ends, which lost 0 bases and 0 bases, there was a span of 9 bases. In nucleotides, the CDR3 is TGTGCCAGCAGTTACTCTACGGCCAGCTCCTACGAGCAGTACTTC. This codes for CASSYSTASSYEQYF.